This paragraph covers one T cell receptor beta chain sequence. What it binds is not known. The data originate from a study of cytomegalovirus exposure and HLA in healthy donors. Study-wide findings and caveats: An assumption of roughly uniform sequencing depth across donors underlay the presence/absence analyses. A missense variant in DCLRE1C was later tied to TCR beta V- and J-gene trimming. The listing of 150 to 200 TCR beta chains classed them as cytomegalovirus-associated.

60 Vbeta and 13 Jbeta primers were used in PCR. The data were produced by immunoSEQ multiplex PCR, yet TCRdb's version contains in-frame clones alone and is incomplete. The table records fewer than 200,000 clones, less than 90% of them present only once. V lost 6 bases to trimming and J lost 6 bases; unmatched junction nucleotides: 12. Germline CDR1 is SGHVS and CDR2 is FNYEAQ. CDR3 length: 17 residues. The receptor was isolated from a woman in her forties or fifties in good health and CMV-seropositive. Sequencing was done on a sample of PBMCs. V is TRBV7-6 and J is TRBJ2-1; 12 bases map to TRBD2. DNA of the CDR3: TGTGCCAGCAGGGGGACTAGCGGGCCCCTCGGGGGCAATGAGCAGTTCTTC. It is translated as CASRGTSGPLGGNEQFF.